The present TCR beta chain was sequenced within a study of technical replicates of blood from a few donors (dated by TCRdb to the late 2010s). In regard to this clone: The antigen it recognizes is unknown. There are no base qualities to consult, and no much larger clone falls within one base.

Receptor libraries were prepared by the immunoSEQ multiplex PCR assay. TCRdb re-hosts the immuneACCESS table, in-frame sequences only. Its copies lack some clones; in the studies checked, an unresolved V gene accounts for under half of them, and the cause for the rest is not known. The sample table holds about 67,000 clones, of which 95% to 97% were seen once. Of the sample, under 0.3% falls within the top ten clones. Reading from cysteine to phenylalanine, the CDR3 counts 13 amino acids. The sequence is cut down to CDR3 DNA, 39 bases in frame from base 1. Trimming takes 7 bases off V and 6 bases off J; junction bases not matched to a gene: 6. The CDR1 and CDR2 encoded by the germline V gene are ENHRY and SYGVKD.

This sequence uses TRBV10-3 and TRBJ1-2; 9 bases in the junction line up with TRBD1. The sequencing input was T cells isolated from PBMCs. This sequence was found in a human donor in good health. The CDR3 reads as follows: CAITRDRANGYTF. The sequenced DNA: TGTGCCATCACCCGGGACAGGGCCAATGGCTACACCTTC.